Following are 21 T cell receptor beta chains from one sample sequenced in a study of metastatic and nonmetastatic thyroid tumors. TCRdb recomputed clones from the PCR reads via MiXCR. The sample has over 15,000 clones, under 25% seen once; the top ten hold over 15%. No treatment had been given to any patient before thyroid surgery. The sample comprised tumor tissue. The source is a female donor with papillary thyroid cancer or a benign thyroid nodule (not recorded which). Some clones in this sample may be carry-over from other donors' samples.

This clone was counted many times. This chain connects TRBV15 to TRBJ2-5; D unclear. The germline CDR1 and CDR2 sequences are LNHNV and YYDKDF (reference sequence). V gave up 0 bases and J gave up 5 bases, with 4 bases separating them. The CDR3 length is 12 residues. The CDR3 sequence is CATSRDQETQYF. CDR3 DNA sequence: TGTGCCACCAGCAGAGATCAGGAGACCCAGTACTTC. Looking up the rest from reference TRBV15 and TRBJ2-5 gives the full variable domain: DAMVIQNPRYQVTQFGKPVTLSCSQTLNHNVMYWYQQKSSQAPKLLFHYYDKDFNNEADTPDNFQSRRPNTSFCFLDIRSPGLGDTAMYLCATSRDQETQYFGPGTRLLVL.

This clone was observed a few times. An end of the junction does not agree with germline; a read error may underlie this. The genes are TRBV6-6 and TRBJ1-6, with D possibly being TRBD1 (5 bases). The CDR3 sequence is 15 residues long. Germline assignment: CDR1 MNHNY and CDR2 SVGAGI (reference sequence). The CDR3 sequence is CDSSYLAGRNSPLHF. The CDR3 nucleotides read TGTGACAGCAGTTACCTTGCAGGGCGTAATTCACCACTCCACTTT.

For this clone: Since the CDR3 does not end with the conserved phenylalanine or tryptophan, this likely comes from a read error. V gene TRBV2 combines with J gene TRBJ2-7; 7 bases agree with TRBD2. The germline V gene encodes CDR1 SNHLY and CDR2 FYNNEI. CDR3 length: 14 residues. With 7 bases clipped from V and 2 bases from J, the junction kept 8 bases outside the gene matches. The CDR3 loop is CASTTSDFPYEQYL. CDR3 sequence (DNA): TGTGCCAGCACCACTAGCGACTTTCCCTACGAGCAGTACCTC.

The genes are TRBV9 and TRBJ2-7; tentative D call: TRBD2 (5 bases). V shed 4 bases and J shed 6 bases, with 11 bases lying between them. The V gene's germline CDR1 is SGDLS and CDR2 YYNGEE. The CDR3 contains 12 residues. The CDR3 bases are TGTGCCAGCAGCCCACGGGATACCGAGCAGTACTTC. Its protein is CASSPRDTEQYF.

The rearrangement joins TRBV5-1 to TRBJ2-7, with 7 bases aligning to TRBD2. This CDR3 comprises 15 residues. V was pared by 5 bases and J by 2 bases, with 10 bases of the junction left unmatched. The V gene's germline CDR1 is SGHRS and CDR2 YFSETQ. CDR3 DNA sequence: TGCGCCAGCAGTCCCTCCGGACGGGAGGCCTACGAGCAGTACTTC. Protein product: CASSPSGREAYEQYF.

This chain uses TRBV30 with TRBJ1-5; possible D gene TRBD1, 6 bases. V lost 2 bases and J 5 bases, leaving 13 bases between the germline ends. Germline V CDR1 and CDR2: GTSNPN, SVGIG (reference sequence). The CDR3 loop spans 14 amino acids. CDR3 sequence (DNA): TGTGCCTGGAGTATGGGGGAGGGGGATCAGCCCCAGCATTTT. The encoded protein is CAWSMGEGDQPQHF.

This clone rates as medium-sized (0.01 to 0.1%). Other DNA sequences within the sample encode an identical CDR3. This chain's CDR3 is CASSPGPNYGYTF. CDR3 nucleotides: TGTGCCAGCTCTCCGGGTCCAAACTATGGCTACACCTTC. The chain joins TRBV6-1 to TRBJ1-2; unclear D gene. Looked up from germline, CDR1 is MNHNS and CDR2 is SASEGT. The ends were cut back, 8 bases at V and 2 bases at J, with 12 bases in the middle. This CDR3 has 13 residues.

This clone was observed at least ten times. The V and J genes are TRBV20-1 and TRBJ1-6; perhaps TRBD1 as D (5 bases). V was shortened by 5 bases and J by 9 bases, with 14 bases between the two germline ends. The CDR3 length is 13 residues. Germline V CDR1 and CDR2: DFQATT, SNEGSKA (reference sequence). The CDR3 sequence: CSAAGFSFSPLHF. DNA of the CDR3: TGCAGTGCTGCAGGGTTCTCTTTTTCACCCCTCCACTTT.

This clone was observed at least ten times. The CDR3 nucleotides read TGTGCCAGCAGCCCCATAACGAACACTGAAGCTTTCTTT. This sequence encodes CASSPITNTEAFF. The rearrangement joins TRBV5-5 to TRBJ1-1; no definite D call. V shed 4 bases and J shed 1 base, with 8 bases lying between them. The CDR3 has 13 residues. Germline CDR1 is SGHKS and CDR2 is YYEKEE (reference sequence).

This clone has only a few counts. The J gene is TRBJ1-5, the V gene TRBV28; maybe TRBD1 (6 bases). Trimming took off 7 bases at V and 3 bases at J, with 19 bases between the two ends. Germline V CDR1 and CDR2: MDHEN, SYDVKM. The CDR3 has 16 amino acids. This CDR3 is CASKHKDSLHNQPQHF. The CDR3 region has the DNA TGTGCCAGCAAACATAAGGACAGTCTCCACAATCAGCCCCAGCATTTT. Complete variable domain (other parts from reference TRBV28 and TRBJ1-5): DVKVTQSSRYLVKRTGEKVFLECVQDMDHENMFWYRQDPGLGLRLIYFSYDVKMKEKGDIPEGYSVSREKKERFSLILESASTNQTSMYLCASKHKDSLHNQPQHFGDGTRLSIL.

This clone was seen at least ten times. The CDR3 loop reads CASSPPGGVSYTF. The CDR3 nucleotides read TGTGCCAGCAGCCCCCCGGGGGGGGTGAGCTACACCTTC. The chain links TRBV27 to TRBJ1-2, with D possibly matching TRBD1 (5 bases). V was pared by 6 bases and J by 9 bases, with 17 bases between. The CDR3 consists of 13 residues. The germline CDR1 and CDR2 sequences are MNHEY and SMNVEV (reference sequence).

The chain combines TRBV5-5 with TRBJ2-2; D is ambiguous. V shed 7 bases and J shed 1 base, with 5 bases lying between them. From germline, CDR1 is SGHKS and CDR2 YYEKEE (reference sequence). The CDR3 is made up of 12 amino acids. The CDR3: CASQVNTGELFF. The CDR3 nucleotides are TGTGCCAGCCAGGTGAACACCGGGGAGCTGTTTTTT.

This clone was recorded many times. This CDR3 reads CSARVTTGETQYF. The CDR3 region has the DNA TGCAGTGCTAGAGTGACTACCGGGGAGACCCAGTACTTC. The chain is built from TRBV20-1 and TRBJ2-5; D possibly corresponds to TRBD2 (5 bases). CDR3 size: 13 residues. The V gene's germline CDR1 is DFQATT and CDR2 SNEGSKA (reference sequence). The germline V and J ends were trimmed by 1 base and 5 bases, with 11 bases remaining between them.

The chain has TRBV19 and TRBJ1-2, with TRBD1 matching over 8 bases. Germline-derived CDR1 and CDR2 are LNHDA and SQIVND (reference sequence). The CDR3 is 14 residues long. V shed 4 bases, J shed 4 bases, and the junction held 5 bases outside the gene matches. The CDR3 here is CASSKGQVAYGYTF. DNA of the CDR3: TGTGCCAGTAGTAAGGGACAGGTGGCCTATGGCTACACCTTC.

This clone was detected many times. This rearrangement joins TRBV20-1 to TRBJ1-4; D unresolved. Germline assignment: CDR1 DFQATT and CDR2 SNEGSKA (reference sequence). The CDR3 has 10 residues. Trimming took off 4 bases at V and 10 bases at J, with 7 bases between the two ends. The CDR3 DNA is TGCAGTGCTATCAGAGGAAAACTGTTTTTT. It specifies CSAIRGKLFF.

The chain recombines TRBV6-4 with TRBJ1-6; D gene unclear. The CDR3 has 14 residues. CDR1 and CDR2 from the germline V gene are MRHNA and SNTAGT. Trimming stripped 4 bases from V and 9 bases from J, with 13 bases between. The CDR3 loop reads CASSGRTLISPLHF. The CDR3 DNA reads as TGTGCCAGCAGTGGGAGAACTTTAATTTCACCCCTCCACTTT.

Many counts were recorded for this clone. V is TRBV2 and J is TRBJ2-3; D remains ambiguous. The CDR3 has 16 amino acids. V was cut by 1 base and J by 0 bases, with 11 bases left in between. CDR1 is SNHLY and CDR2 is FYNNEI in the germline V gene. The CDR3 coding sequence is TGTGCCAGCAGTGAAGGGGCGCAGTTCAGCACAGATACGCAGTATTTT. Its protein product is CASSEGAQFSTDTQYF.

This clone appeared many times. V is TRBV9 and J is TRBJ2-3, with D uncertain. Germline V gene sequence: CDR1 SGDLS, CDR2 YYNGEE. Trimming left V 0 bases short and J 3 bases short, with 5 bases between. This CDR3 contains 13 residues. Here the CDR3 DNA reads TGTGCCAGCAGCGTAGGGGCGACAGATACGCAGTATTTT. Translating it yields CASSVGATDTQYF.

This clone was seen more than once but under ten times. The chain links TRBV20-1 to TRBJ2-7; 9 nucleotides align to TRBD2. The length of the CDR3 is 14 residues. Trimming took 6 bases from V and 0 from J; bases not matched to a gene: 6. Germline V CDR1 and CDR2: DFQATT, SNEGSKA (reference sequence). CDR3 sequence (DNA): TGCAGTGCGCGGAGCGGGGGGAGCTCCTACGAGCAGTACTTC. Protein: CSARSGGSSYEQYF.

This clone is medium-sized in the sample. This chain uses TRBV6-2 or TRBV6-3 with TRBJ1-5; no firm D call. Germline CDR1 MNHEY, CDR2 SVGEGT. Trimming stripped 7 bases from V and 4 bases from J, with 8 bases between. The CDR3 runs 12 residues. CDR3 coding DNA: TGTGCCAGCACCACCTGGAATCAGCCCCAGCATTTT. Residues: CASTTWNQPQHF.

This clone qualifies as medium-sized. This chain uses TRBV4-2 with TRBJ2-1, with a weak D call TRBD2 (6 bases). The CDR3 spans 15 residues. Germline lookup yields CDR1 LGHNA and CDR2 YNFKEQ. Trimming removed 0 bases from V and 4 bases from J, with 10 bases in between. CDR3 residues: CASSQDLARYNEQFF. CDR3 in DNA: TGTGCCAGCAGCCAAGATCTAGCGAGATACAATGAGCAGTTCTTC.